The text below deals with one T cell receptor (beta chain). As yet, its antigen is unknown. The germline V gene has CDR1 SGHVS and CDR2 FNYEAQ. The CDR3 covers 15 residues. The V and J ends lost 5 bases and 0 bases respectively, with 13 bases between them. This record belongs to a study of graft-versus-host responses after intestinal transplantation. Across the whole study: Recipients had multivisceral, liver-intestinal, or isolated intestinal transplants. Once they had received anti-thymocyte globulin induction, all recipients took tacrolimus and steroids for around three years. Study-wide results and limits: Early HvG declines after transplant were associated with peak circulating GvH clone levels.

The assay was immunoSEQ multiplex PCR, and TCRdb's table has in-frame clones only and misses some. The sample yields more than 65,000 clones, about 80% seen once. The TCR sequence derives from a human donor who was the organ donor for an intestinal transplant. V is TRBV7-6 and J is TRBJ1-1; D might be TRBD1 (6 bases). This specimen consisted of unstimulated CD4+ T cells sorted from spleen or lymph node cells, obtained before transplant. The DNA of the CDR3 is TGTGCCAGCAGCACTCGGACAGAAATGAACACTGAAGCTTTCTTT. Its translation is CASSTRTEMNTEAFF.